Included here is one T cell receptor (beta chain) sequence, with context. The antigen remains unidentified. The data originate from a study of Tregs in tolerant kidney transplant recipients. This CDR3 has 12 residues. Germline V lookup: CDR1 SGHRS, CDR2 YFSETQ. The ends were cut back, 0 bases at V and 6 bases at J, with 6 bases in the middle. Profiling relied on immunoSEQ multiplex PCR, and the TCRdb table lists in-frame clones only, not all of them. The table records around 6,000 clones, around 91% of them present only once. The input for sequencing was Tregs from blood cultured with allogeneic cells, taken before the transplant. The genes are TRBV5-1 and TRBJ1-2; D unresolved. The TCR comes from a human patient who received a combined kidney and bone marrow transplant. The CDR3 loop is CASSLGQNGYTF. DNA for the CDR3: TGCGCCAGCAGCTTGGGGCAAAATGGCTACACCTTC.